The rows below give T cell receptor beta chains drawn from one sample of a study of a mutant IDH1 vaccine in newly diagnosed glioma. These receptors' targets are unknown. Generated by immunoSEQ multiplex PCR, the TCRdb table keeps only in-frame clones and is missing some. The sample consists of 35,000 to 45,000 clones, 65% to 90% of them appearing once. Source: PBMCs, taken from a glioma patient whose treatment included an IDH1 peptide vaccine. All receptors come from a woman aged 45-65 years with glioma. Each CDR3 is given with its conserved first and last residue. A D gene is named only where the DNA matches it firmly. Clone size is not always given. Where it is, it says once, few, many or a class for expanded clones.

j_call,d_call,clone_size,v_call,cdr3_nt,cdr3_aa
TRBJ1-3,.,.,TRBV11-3,TGTGCCAGCAGCTTAGCTGGAAACACCATATATTTT,CASSLAGNTIYF
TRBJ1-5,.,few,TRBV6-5,TGTGCCAGCGCCGGGATCCTAGGCCAGCCCCAGCATTTT,CASAGILGQPQHF
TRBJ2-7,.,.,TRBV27,TGTGCCAGCAGCCCAGGCGGGGGCGGATCCTACGAGCAGTACTTC,CASSPGGGGSYEQYF
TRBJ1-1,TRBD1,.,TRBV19,TGTGCCAGTAGTATCGGGACAGCCTTTAACACTGAAGCTTTCTTT,CASSIGTAFNTEAFF
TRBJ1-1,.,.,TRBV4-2,TGTGCCAGCAGCCGAGAAACGGGGGGCCGCGGTGAAGCTTTCTTT,CASSRETGGRGEAFF
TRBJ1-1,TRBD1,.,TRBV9,TGTGCCAGCAGCGGATCGGGACAGACTATGAACACTGAAGCTTTCTTT,CASSGSGQTMNTEAFF
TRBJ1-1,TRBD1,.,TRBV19,TGTGCCACTTTACAGGGGAAGAACACTGAAGCTTTCTTT,CATLQGKNTEAFF
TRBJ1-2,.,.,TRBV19,TGTGCCAGTAGTATCGGCAATAACTATGGCTACACCTTC,CASSIGNNYGYTF
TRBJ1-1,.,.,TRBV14,TGTGCCAGCAGCCTAACAGGGATAAGGCCGACTGCTTTCTTT,CASSLTGIRPTAFF
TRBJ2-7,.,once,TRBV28,TGTGCCAGCAGTCCTCACAGGGAAACCTACGAGCAGTACTTC,CASSPHRETYEQYF
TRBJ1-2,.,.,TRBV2,TGTGCCAGCGTGGGCAATGGGGGGGCTAACTATGGCTACACCTTC,CASVGNGGANYGYTF
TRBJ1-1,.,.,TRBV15,TGTGCCACCAGGAGGATCACTGAAGCTTTCTTT,CATRRITEAFF
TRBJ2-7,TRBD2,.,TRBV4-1,TGCGCCAGCAGCCAAGCTAGGCGGGGGGGCCCCTACGAGCAGTACTTC,CASSQARRGGPYEQYF
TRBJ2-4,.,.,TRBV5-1,TGCGCCAGCAGCAAGCAGGGGGCGGGAGACATTCAGTACTTC,CASSKQGAGDIQYF
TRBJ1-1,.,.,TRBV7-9,TGTGCCAGCAGCTCGACAGACACTGAAGCTTTCTTT,CASSSTDTEAFF
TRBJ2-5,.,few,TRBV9,TGTGCCAGCAGCGTAGGGACACAGGCACAAGAGACCCAGTACTTC,CASSVGTQAQETQYF
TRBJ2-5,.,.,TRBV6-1,TGTGCCAGCAGTGAGTGGGTCATTTATGCCCAAGAGACCCAGTACTTC,CASSEWVIYAQETQYF
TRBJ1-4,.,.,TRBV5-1,TGCGCCAGCAGCTTGGAAGGGATCGCAACTAATGAAAAACTGTTTTTT,CASSLEGIATNEKLFF
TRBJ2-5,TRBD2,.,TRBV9,TGTGCCAGCAGCGTAGCGGGGGGGCTTCGGGAGACCCAGTACTTC,CASSVAGGLRETQYF
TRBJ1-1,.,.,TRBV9,TGTGCCAGCAGCGTAGATGTGGCCGCTTACACTGAAGCTTTCTTT,CASSVDVAAYTEAFF
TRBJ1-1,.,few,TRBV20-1,TGCAGTGCTAGGAGAGAAAAAGCTTTCTTT,CSARREKAFF
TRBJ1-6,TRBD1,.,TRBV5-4,TGTGCCAGCAGCTATGGACAGGGGGCAGGTAATTCACCCCTCCACTTT,CASSYGQGAGNSPLHF
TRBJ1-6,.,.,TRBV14,TGTGCCAGCAGCCCCGGGGTCGGGGGTTCACCCCTCCACTTT,CASSPGVGGSPLHF
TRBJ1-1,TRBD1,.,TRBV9,TGTGCCAGCAGCGAGGACAGGGGGAACACTGAAGCTTTCTTT,CASSEDRGNTEAFF
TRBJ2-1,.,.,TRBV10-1,TGCGCCAGCAGTGAGGGGGGTCAGGGCTATGAGCAGTTCTTC,CASSEGGQGYEQFF
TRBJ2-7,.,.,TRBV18,TGTGCCAGCTCACCATTACGGGACACAAGCTCCTACGAGCAGTACTTC,CASSPLRDTSSYEQYF
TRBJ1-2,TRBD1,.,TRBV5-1,TGCGCCAGCAGCTTGGCCGGGACAGGGGGCGAAAGCTACACCTTC,CASSLAGTGGESYTF
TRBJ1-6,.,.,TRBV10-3,TGTGCCATCAGTGAGAGCAAGGGGGGTTCGCCCCTCCACTTT,CAISESKGGSPLHF
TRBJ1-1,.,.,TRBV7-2,TGTGCCAGCAGCTTAGTCCGTTACACAGGGAACACTGAAGCTTTCTTT,CASSLVRYTGNTEAFF
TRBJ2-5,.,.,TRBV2,TGTGCCAGCAGTGGGGGGACGGGAGAGACCCAGTACTTC,CASSGGTGETQYF
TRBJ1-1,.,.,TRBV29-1,TGCAGCGTTAAGGTGGGAAATGAGAACACTGAAGCTTTCTTT,CSVKVGNENTEAFF